This is a list of T cell receptor beta chains from one sample in a study of cytomegalovirus exposure and HLA in healthy donors. Libraries were prepared by immunoSEQ multiplex PCR; TCRdb keeps only in-frame clonotypes and omits some of them. This table holds around 220,000 clones, around three quarters found once. The sequenced material came from PBMCs. These receptor sequences come from a man between 40 and 49 years old in good health and CMV-seronegative. Both conserved end residues are part of each CDR3. The order of the fields is J gene, clone size, V gene, D gene, CDR3 DNA, CDR3 protein. The D gene is left open where the match is weak. Size is omitted from some rows. Given values are once, few, many or a class for expanded clones.

TRBJ2-4	.	TRBV5-1	TRBD2	TGCGCCAGCAGCTTGGTGGGGGGGATGAGCATTCAGTACTTC	CASSLVGGMSIQYF
TRBJ2-5	.	TRBV6-6	.	TGTGCCAGCAGTTACTTCGAGGGTCGGGAGACCCAGTACTTC	CASSYFEGRETQYF
TRBJ2-1	.	TRBV30	.	TGTGCCTGGAGTGGGGGAGTCAGTAGCTCCTACAATGAGCAGTTCTTC	CAWSGGVSSSYNEQFF
TRBJ2-7	.	TRBV6-6	TRBD2	TGTGCCAGCAGCCAAACCCGAGAAGCGGGAGAGCAGTACTTC	CASSQTREAGEQYF
TRBJ2-2	.	TRBV6-5	.	TGTGCCAGCGGGGGCCCGCGGGTCGGCACCGGGGAGCTGTTTTTT	CASGGPRVGTGELFF
TRBJ2-5	.	TRBV6-5	TRBD2	TGTGCCAGCAGTACGGGGGGAAGGGAGACCCAGTACTTC	CASSTGGRETQYF
TRBJ1-5	.	TRBV5-1	TRBD1	TGCGCCAGCAGCCCGGGGACAGAATATAGCAATCAGCCCCAGCATTTT	CASSPGTEYSNQPQHF
TRBJ1-5	.	TRBV19	.	TGTGCCAGTAGGGCCCACGGCAGGGTCGTAGGGCAGCCCCAGCATTTT	CASRAHGRVVGQPQHF
TRBJ2-2	.	TRBV5-5	.	TGTGCCAGCAGCTTGGAAGGGGCCCTAAACACCGGGGAGCTGTTTTTT	CASSLEGALNTGELFF
TRBJ2-7	once	TRBV5-6	.	TGTGCCAGCAGCTTGGCAGGGGGGACCTACGAGCAGTACTTC	CASSLAGGTYEQYF
TRBJ2-3	.	TRBV18	TRBD1	TGTGCCAGCTCGGACAGGACCTACACAGATACGCAGTATTTT	CASSDRTYTDTQYF
TRBJ1-5	.	TRBV4-3	TRBD1	TGCGCCAGCAGCCAAGGACAGGGGAGTCAGCCCCAGCATTTT	CASSQGQGSQPQHF
TRBJ2-3	.	TRBV14	.	TGTGCCAGCAGCCCCCGACAGTCGGGTACGCAGTATTTT	CASSPRQSGTQYF
TRBJ1-2	.	TRBV10-3	TRBD1	TGTGCCATCAGCGGGACAGACCACCGCTATGGCTACACCTTC	CAISGTDHRYGYTF
TRBJ1-3	once	TRBV7-9	TRBD1	TGTTCCAGCAGGGGTCAGGGGGCCTCTGGAAACACCATATATTTT	CSSRGQGASGNTIYF
TRBJ2-7	once	TRBV5-6	TRBD2	TGTGCCAGCAGCCCGACTAGCGGGTTCTCCTACGAGCAGTACTTC	CASSPTSGFSYEQYF
TRBJ2-2	.	TRBV7-9	TRBD2	TGTGCCAGCAGCCGAAGCGGGAGAGGGGGCACCGGGGAGCTGTTTTTT	CASSRSGRGGTGELFF
TRBJ2-1	.	TRBV7-3	TRBD2	TGTGCCAGCAGCTTAATGGGCGGGAGCTCCTACAATGAGCAGTTCTTC	CASSLMGGSSYNEQFF
TRBJ1-2	.	TRBV5-6	.	TGTGCCAGCAGCTTGGATACAGGGTCAGACTATGGCTACACCTTC	CASSLDTGSDYGYTF
TRBJ2-5	once	TRBV19	.	TGTGCCAGTAATAATCAGGGAGGACAAGAGACCCAGTACTTC	CASNNQGGQETQYF
TRBJ2-2	.	TRBV5-4	TRBD1	TGTGCCAGCAGCCCGGGACAGGGAGCGGCCGGGGAGCTGTTTTTT	CASSPGQGAAGELFF
TRBJ2-2	.	TRBV5-4	.	TGTGCCAGCAGCTTGTGGCAGGATAACACCGGGGAGCTGTTTTTT	CASSLWQDNTGELFF
TRBJ2-1	.	TRBV7-2	.	TGTGCCAGCAGCTTATTGTCGGGGATTGAGCAGTTCTTC	CASSLLSGIEQFF
TRBJ2-2	.	TRBV5-4	.	TGTGCCAGCAGCTTGCGGGGAGGCACCGGGGAGCTGTTTTTT	CASSLRGGTGELFF
TRBJ1-1	.	TRBV25-1	.	TGTGCCAGCAGTGAAGTTGGCACCTTTGAAGCTTTCTTT	CASSEVGTFEAFF
TRBJ1-4	once	TRBV5-1	TRBD1	TGCGCCAGCAGCCCGTCCCCGCCGGGACAGAATGAAAAACTGTTTTTT	CASSPSPPGQNEKLFF
TRBJ2-1	.	TRBV29-1	.	TGCAGCGTTGTATTCAGGGTCGACGAGCAGTTCTTC	CSVVFRVDEQFF
TRBJ2-7	.	TRBV28	TRBD2	TGTGCCAGCAGTCGCTCCAGCGGGACCTTTTTCTACGAGCAGTACTTC	CASSRSSGTFFYEQYF
TRBJ2-5	.	TRBV28	.	TGTGCCAGCAGGTCCGGGACTTCGTATCATCCGTACTTC	CASRSGTSYHPYF
TRBJ1-1	.	TRBV15	.	TGTGCCACCAGCAGAGATCACAACCCCGGCGGTGAAGCTTTCTTT	CATSRDHNPGGEAFF
TRBJ2-6	.	TRBV15	.	TGTGCCACCAGCAGAGCGGAGGGATTGGGGGCCAACGTCCTGACTTTC	CATSRAEGLGANVLTF